This T cell receptor (beta chain) originates from a study of prognosis after radiotherapy for stage I lung cancer. J gave up 2 bases and V 8 bases, and 10 bases lay outside the gene matches. Germline V gene data show CDR1 as MNHNS and CDR2 as SASEGT. The CDR3 length is 15 residues. In its sample, this clonotype ranks as medium-sized (0.01 to 0.1%). Using two-round multiplex PCR, the authors amplified TCR beta CDR3 from genomic DNA. Each TRBV and TRBJ gene had its own primer in the first PCR round. Using its own MiXCR run on the multiplex PCR reads, TCRdb lists one record per CDR3 protein. The table has about 20,000 distinct CDR3 sequences, roughly 46% seen once.

The V and J genes are TRBV6-1 and TRBJ2-7; 9 bases are a match to TRBD1. The clonotype was recovered from a donor aged 50 or older with non-small cell lung cancer. The specimen was PBMCs, collected before or after stereotactic body radiation therapy (not recorded which). The CDR3 is CASPGQGGKTYEQYF. In nucleotides, the CDR3 is TGTGCCAGCCCGGGACAGGGAGGAAAAACCTACGAGCAGTACTTC.